Below, 27 T cell receptor beta chains from the same sample are listed, as sequenced in a study of T cell repertoires in cytomegalovirus infection. Each CDR3 protein is one row after TCRdb ran MiXCR on the reads. The data show about 260,000 distinct CDR3 sequences, roughly 15% seen once. The sequencing input was PBMCs. These receptors all stem from a human donor in good health (CMV status not recorded). Some clones in this sample may be carry-over from other donors' samples.

At least ten counts were recorded for this clonotype. The rearrangement links TRBV27 to TRBJ2-1; tentative D call: TRBD1 (5 bases). V lost 6 bases and J 1 base, leaving 16 bases between the germline ends. Germline CDR1 MNHEY, CDR2 SMNVEV (reference sequence). CDR3 size: 16 residues. The CDR3 bases are TGTGCCAGCAGATCTACAGGATCTGCTTCCTACAATGAGCAGTTCTTC. This encodes CASRSTGSASYNEQFF.

This clonotype was seen ten or more times. The chain carries TRBV7-9 and TRBJ1-1, with no clear D. Germline-derived CDR1 and CDR2 are SEHNR and FQNEAQ (reference sequence). This CDR3 comprises 11 residues. Trimming stripped 5 bases from V and 2 bases from J, with 3 bases between. CDR3 amino acids: CASSENTEAFF. In DNA, the CDR3 is TGTGCCAGCAGCGAAAACACTGAAGCTTTCTTT.

Concerning this clonotype itself: A much more abundant neighbour one base away suggests this may be a read error. The rearrangement joins TRBV7-6 to TRBJ1-4, with D hard to call. The CDR3 consists of 13 residues. The V gene's germline CDR1 is SGHVS and CDR2 FNYEAQ. Trimming removed 1 base from V and 14 bases from J, with 14 bases in between. As DNA, the CDR3 is TGTGCCAGCAGCTTAGGGGGAGGAAAACAGCTGTTTTTT. It codes for CASSLGGGKQLFF.

The chain joins TRBV4-1 to TRBJ2-7; TRBD1 might be the D (5 bases). This CDR3 has 15 residues. V lost 4 bases, J lost 4 bases, and 17 bases lay in between. CDR1 is MGHRA and CDR2 is YSYEKL in the germline V gene. CDR3 nucleotides: TGCGCCAGCAGCCCTGAGCAGGGCTCGGTATACGAGCAGTACTTC. As protein: CASSPEQGSVYEQYF.

This clonotype was found a few times. The chain's CDR3 is CSASGDLNYGYTF. Here the CDR3 DNA reads TGCAGTGCTAGCGGAGACCTTAACTATGGCTACACCTTC. The chain recombines TRBV20-1 with TRBJ1-2; D unclear. Trimming pared 3 bases from V and 1 base from J, leaving 9 bases between. The CDR3 contains 13 residues. Germline V gives CDR1 DFQATT, CDR2 SNEGSKA (reference sequence).

The sample holds many counts of this clonotype. The chain employs TRBV2 and TRBJ2-3; no clear D gene. Germline V lookup: CDR1 SNHLY, CDR2 FYNNEI. The CDR3 consists of 15 residues. Trimming cost V 7 bases and J 2 bases, with 16 bases left between them. This CDR3 reads CASTQAGGFTDTQYF. In DNA form, the CDR3 reads TGTGCCAGCACCCAGGCAGGCGGTTTCACAGATACGCAGTATTTT. Combining the CDR3 with reference TRBV2 and TRBJ2-3 gives the whole variable domain EPEVTQTPSHQVTQMGQEVILRCVPISNHLYFYWYRQILGQKVEFLVSFYNNEISEKSEIFDDQFSVERPDGSNFTLKIRSTKLEDSAMYFCASTQAGGFTDTQYFGPGTRLTVL.

This clonotype occurred a few times. The gene calls are TRBV14 and TRBJ1-5; D is ambiguous. V was trimmed by 2 bases and J by 9 bases, leaving 11 bases between them. The CDR3 consists of 13 residues. CDR1 and CDR2 (germline): SGHDN, FVKESK. Here the CDR3 DNA reads TGTGCCAGCAGCCAACAAACCGTGGGGCCCCAGCATTTT. It specifies CASSQQTVGPQHF. Complete variable domain (other parts from reference TRBV14 and TRBJ1-5): EAGVTQFPSHSVIEKGQTVTLRCDPISGHDNLYWYRRVMGKEIKFLLHFVKESKQDESGMPNNRFLAERTGGTYSTLKVQPAELEDSGVYFCASSQQTVGPQHFGDGTRLSIL.

There are many counts of this clonotype. This chain joins TRBV7-3 and TRBJ2-2; perhaps D is TRBD1 or TRBD2 (7 bases each). The CDR3 loop spans 16 amino acids. V dropped 1 base and J dropped 3 bases, with 12 bases sitting between them. The germline CDR1 and CDR2 sequences are SGHTA and FQGTGA. The CDR3 DNA follows: TGTGCCAGCAGCTTAAGGGGAGGGGGCGACACCGGGGAGCTGTTTTTT. Translation gives CASSLRGGGDTGELFF.

In its sample, this clonotype was seen a few times. This chain uses TRBV12-5 with TRBJ1-5; 8 bases match TRBD1. Germline V gene lookup returns CDR1 LGHNT and CDR2 FRNRAP. With 4 bases clipped from V and 7 bases from J, the junction kept 9 bases outside the gene matches. This CDR3 contains 15 residues. In DNA, the CDR3 is TGTGCTAGTGGTTCGGGACAGGATGGGGGCCAGCCCCAGCATTTT. Its protein product is CASGSGQDGGQPQHF.

This chain connects TRBV19 to TRBJ1-5; maybe TRBD1 (6 bases). CDR1 and CDR2 (germline): LNHDA, SQIVND (reference sequence). Trimming pared 7 bases from V and 4 bases from J, leaving 11 bases between. The CDR3 loop spans 13 amino acids. The CDR3 nucleotides are TGTGCCAGTACGGACAGCCGGAATCAGCCCCAGCATTTT. This gives the protein CASTDSRNQPQHF. The full variable domain, its missing parts supplied by reference TRBV19 and TRBJ1-5, is DGGITQSPKYLFRKEGQNVTLSCEQNLNHDAMYWYRQDPGQGLRLIYYSQIVNDFQKGDIAEGYSVSREKKESFPLTVTSAQKNPTAFYLCASTDSRNQPQHFGDGTRLSIL.

There are many counts of this clonotype. The rearrangement links TRBV7-2 to TRBJ1-3; unclear D gene. Per germline, CDR1 SGHTA and CDR2 FQGNSA. The CDR3 has 13 amino acids. The germline V and J ends were trimmed by 8 bases and 0 bases, with 8 bases remaining between them. CDR3 residues: CASSLGSGNTIYF. The DNA of the CDR3 is TGTGCCAGCTCCCTGGGCTCTGGAAACACCATATATTTT.

This clonotype occurred many times. This chain joins TRBV5-4 and TRBJ1-1; D may be TRBD1 (5 bases). CDR3 length: 11 residues. The germline V gene has CDR1 SGHNT and CDR2 YYREEE (reference sequence). The V end lost 3 bases, the J end lost 8 bases, and 8 bases lay between the germline ends. CDR3 sequence (DNA): TGTGCCAGCAGCTATCAGGGCGAAGCTTTCTTT. Its translation: CASSYQGEAFF.

The chain joins TRBV6-5 to TRBJ2-7; D remains ambiguous. The CDR3 length is 15 residues. Deletions cut 5 bases from V and 7 bases from J, with 21 bases between. CDR1 and CDR2 (germline): MNHEY, SVGAGI. The CDR3 DNA reads as TGTGCCAGCAGTCCGAGAATAATATGGTTTCGGGAGCAGTACTTC. Its protein is CASSPRIIWFREQYF.

This clonotype has ten or more counts. The rearrangement uses TRBV11-3 and TRBJ2-1; 13 nucleotides match TRBD2. J was trimmed by 4 bases and V by 0 bases; bases with no gene match: 3. The CDR3 has 17 amino acids. CDR1 and CDR2 from the germline V gene are SGHNT and YENEEA. The CDR3 here is CASSLDSTSGRYNEQFF. The CDR3, as DNA: TGTGCCAGCAGCTTAGATTCGACTAGCGGGAGGTACAATGAGCAGTTCTTC.

The V call is TRBV27, the J call TRBJ1-5, with D perhaps matching TRBD1 (5 bases). The CDR3 loop spans 19 amino acids. With 0 bases removed from V and 0 bases from J, the gap between germline ends came to 18 bases. CDR1 MNHEY and CDR2 SMNVEV come from the germline V gene (reference sequence). The chain's CDR3 is CASSLSGTDRGYSNQPQHF. DNA of the CDR3: TGTGCCAGCAGTTTATCGGGGACCGACAGAGGTTATAGCAATCAGCCCCAGCATTTT.

This clonotype was counted many times. The gene calls are TRBV7-6 and TRBJ1-1; D is unresolved. CDR1 SGHVS and CDR2 FNYEAQ come from the germline V gene. The V gene lost 1 base and the J gene lost 5 bases, with 8 bases spanning the gap. The CDR3 spans 13 residues. The CDR3 is CASSLVAKTEAFF. DNA for the CDR3: TGTGCCAGCAGCTTAGTGGCGAAAACTGAAGCTTTCTTT.

Note on this clonotype: This may be a read error, as it is one base from a much larger clone. This chain connects TRBV7-6 to TRBJ2-7; D may correspond to TRBD1 or TRBD2 (5 bases each). Germline V CDR1 and CDR2: SGHVS, FNYEAQ. There are 16 residues in the CDR3. DNA of the CDR3: TGTGCCAGCAGCACCAGCCGGGACGGCGGCTCCTACAAGCAGTACTTC. Its protein product is CASSTSRDGGSYKQYF.

This clonotype was observed many times. The chain is built from TRBV27 and TRBJ2-7; 8 bases fit TRBD1. Germline V gene data show CDR1 as MNHEY and CDR2 as SMNVEV (reference sequence). Losses at the gene ends were 5 bases for V and 3 bases for J; bases not matched to a gene: 12. The CDR3 loop spans 16 amino acids. This chain's CDR3 is CASSNSLGTGIYEQYF. The CDR3 region has the DNA TGTGCCAGCAGTAACTCACTTGGGACAGGCATCTACGAGCAGTACTTC.

This clonotype has a handful of counts. The V gene is TRBV20-1, the J gene TRBJ1-1; 8 bases are shared with TRBD1. CDR3 length: 13 amino acids. The germline V gene encodes CDR1 DFQATT and CDR2 SNEGSKA (reference sequence). After removal of 5 bases from V and 5 bases from J, the junction contained 7 bases not matched to a gene. Here the CDR3 reads CSAPGQGETEAFF. CDR3 in DNA: TGCAGTGCTCCAGGACAGGGAGAAACTGAAGCTTTCTTT.

This clonotype was recorded at least ten times. This CDR3 is CASSFYYEQYF. The CDR3 DNA reads as TGTGCCAGCAGCTTTTACTACGAGCAGTACTTC. This chain connects TRBV5-6 to TRBJ2-7, with unresolved D. V gave up 2 bases and J gave up 3 bases, with 3 bases separating them. This CDR3 spans 11 amino acids. The germline CDR1 and CDR2 sequences are SGHDT and YYEEEE. Complete variable domain (other parts from reference TRBV5-6 and TRBJ2-7): DAGVTQSPTHLIKTRGQQVTLRCSPKSGHDTVSWYQQALGQGPQFIFQYYEEEERQRGNFPDRFSGHQFPNYSSELNVNALLLGDSALYLCASSFYYEQYFGPGTRLTVT.

This clonotype was counted many times. The chain links TRBV7-8 to TRBJ2-7; D is possibly TRBD1 or TRBD2 (5 bases each). V lost 2 bases and J 0 bases, leaving 14 bases between the germline ends. The CDR3 runs to 16 residues. Germline V gene lookup returns CDR1 SGHVS and CDR2 FQNEAQ. The CDR3 DNA follows: TGTGCCAGCAGCTTAAGGGACCCCTATGCCTCCTACGAGCAGTACTTC. Its translation: CASSLRDPYASYEQYF.

The sample holds a few counts of this clonotype. The V call is TRBV11-2, the J call TRBJ2-3; D not resolved. With 0 bases removed from V and 7 bases from J, the gap between germline ends came to 8 bases. This CDR3 contains 13 residues. Germline-derived CDR1 and CDR2 are SGHAT and FQNNGV. In nucleotides, the CDR3 is TGTGCCAGCAGCTTAGATCCCTTAAATACGCAGTATTTT. This encodes CASSLDPLNTQYF. Combining the CDR3 with reference TRBV11-2 and TRBJ2-3 gives the whole variable domain EAGVAQSPRYKIIEKRQSVAFWCNPISGHATLYWYQQILGQGPKLLIQFQNNGVVDDSQLPKDRFSAERLKGVDSTLKIQPAKLEDSAVYLCASSLDPLNTQYFGPGTRLTVL.

This clonotype was recorded a few times. The chain has TRBV20-1 and TRBJ2-1; D call uncertain. The CDR3 loop spans 15 amino acids. The germline V gene encodes CDR1 DFQATT and CDR2 SNEGSKA (reference sequence). Between the trimmed V and J ends, which lost 6 bases and 0 bases, there was a span of 15 bases. CDR3 loop: CSANSPGSSYNEQFF. CDR3 nucleotide sequence: TGCAGTGCCAACTCCCCGGGTAGCTCCTACAATGAGCAGTTCTTC.

In this sample, this clonotype turned up many times. The chain joins TRBV6-2 or TRBV6-3 to TRBJ1-2, with 9 bases aligning to TRBD1. V trimming: 6 bases; J trimming: 4 bases; junction bases outside the gene matches: 3. This CDR3 has 13 amino acids. The germline V gene has CDR1 MNHEY and CDR2 SVGEGT. CDR3 in amino acids: CASRGQGTYGYTF. The CDR3 DNA follows: TGTGCCAGCAGGGGACAGGGTACCTATGGCTACACCTTC.

The sample holds many counts of this clonotype. The CDR3 DNA reads TGTGCCAGCAGCTTAGCCCCCCTCCCCGGACAGTTCTCCTATAATTCACCCCTCCACTTT. Residues: CASSLAPLPGQFSYNSPLHF. V gene TRBV7-2 combines with J gene TRBJ1-6, with D maybe TRBD1 (6 bases). CDR1 is SGHTA, CDR2 FQGNSA, per germline. V shed 0 bases and J shed 0 bases, with 18 bases lying between them. This CDR3 region has 20 residues.

This clonotype has just one count. A much larger clone differs by one base, so this may be a read error. The chain carries TRBV19 and TRBJ1-1; 7 nucleotides align to TRBD1. Germline trimming cut 0 bases from V and 5 bases from J; bases unmatched to any gene: 15. Germline V lookup: CDR1 LNHDA, CDR2 SQIVND (reference sequence). CDR3 length: 18 residues. Written as DNA, the CDR3 is TGTGCCAGTAGTATAGATCATCCACTACGACAGGGAGATACTGAAGCTTTCTTT. This gives the protein CASSIDHPLRQGDTEAFF.

This clonotype showed up just a few times. J is TRBJ2-6 and V is TRBV6-6; D is ambiguous. The CDR3 sequence is 15 residues long. CDR1 is MNHNY and CDR2 is SVGAGI in the germline V gene (reference sequence). Between the trimmed V and J ends, which lost 8 bases and 1 base, there was a span of 12 bases. The CDR3 DNA reads as TGTGCCAGCGGGCAGGTTCGGTCTGGGGCCAACGTCCTGACTTTC. It yields the protein CASGQVRSGANVLTF.